Following are 13 T cell receptor beta chains from one sample sequenced in a study of T-cell memory formation after mild COVID-19. TCRdb analysed the 5' RACE reads with MiXCR anew, one entry per CDR3 protein. The sample records about 400,000 distinct CDR3 sequences, 18% being singletons. Input material: PBMCs or a T cell subset sorted from them (not recorded which). These receptors came from a man aged 18-30 years who had mild COVID-19 (a few samples of this study predate the infection). Cell type and time point are not known.

The J gene is TRBJ1-5, the V gene TRBV15, with D unresolved. Trimming pared 5 bases from V and 5 bases from J, leaving 10 bases between. This CDR3 has 13 amino acids. Germline assignment: CDR1 LNHNV and CDR2 YYDKDF (reference sequence). The CDR3 reads CATSESGDQPQHF. The CDR3 region has the DNA TGTGCCACCAGCGAATCCGGGGATCAGCCCCAGCATTTT.

A few counts support this clonotype. The gene calls are TRBV7-9 and TRBJ2-5; no clear D gene. V lost 5 bases to trimming and J lost 1 base, with 17 bases between them. Germline assignment: CDR1 SEHNR and CDR2 FQNEAQ (reference sequence). This CDR3 has 16 amino acids. The CDR3: CASSKPVAASQETQYF. CDR3 in DNA: TGTGCCAGCAGCAAACCGGTGGCAGCGAGCCAAGAGACCCAGTACTTC.

In this sample, this clonotype turned up a few times. The rearrangement links TRBV18 to TRBJ1-2; the match to TRBD1 covers 9 bases. CDR1 and CDR2 from the germline V gene are KGHSH and LQKENI. The CDR3 consists of 15 residues. With 3 bases clipped from V and 6 bases from J, the junction kept 8 bases outside the gene matches. Here the CDR3 DNA reads TGTGCCAGCTCACCTACAGGGGGCGGGGACCATGGCTACACCTTC. Translated, it gives CASSPTGGGDHGYTF.

This clonotype was recorded a few times. The chain links TRBV19 to TRBJ1-2; D not resolved. V dropped 6 bases and J dropped 7 bases, with 9 bases sitting between them. This CDR3 region has 11 residues. Germline V lookup: CDR1 LNHDA, CDR2 SQIVND (reference sequence). CDR3 nucleotides: TGTGCCAGTAGAGCCGAGTCTGGCTACACCTTC. Its translation: CASRAESGYTF.

This rearrangement joins TRBV7-2 to TRBJ2-2; either TRBD1 or TRBD2 may supply D (5 bases each). V lost 1 base and J 5 bases, leaving 11 bases between the germline ends. This CDR3 contains 15 residues. Germline lookup yields CDR1 SGHTA and CDR2 FQGNSA. CDR3 sequence reads: CASSLVGARTGELFF. The CDR3 DNA sequence: TGTGCCAGCAGCTTAGTCGGGGCACGGACCGGGGAGCTGTTTTTT.

The rearrangement uses TRBV7-2 and TRBJ2-1, with D possibly being TRBD1 or TRBD2 (5 bases each). The V end was cut by 0 bases, the J end by 8 bases, with 17 bases between. Germline values: CDR1 SGHTA, CDR2 FQGNSA. There are 16 residues in the CDR3. The DNA for the CDR3 is TGTGCCAGCAGCTTAGCGGGGCGGCTTACGCGGGATGAGCAGTTCTTC. Its protein product is CASSLAGRLTRDEQFF.

The chain is built from TRBV6-1 and TRBJ2-1; D is tentatively TRBD1 or TRBD2 (6 bases each). The CDR3 is 14 residues long. Looked up from germline, CDR1 is MNHNS and CDR2 is SASEGT. With 10 bases removed from V and 10 bases from J, the gap between germline ends came to 23 bases. The CDR3: CATKRGRGAGEQFF. The CDR3, as DNA: TGTGCCACCAAGAGGGGAAGGGGGGCAGGGGAGCAGTTCTTC.

DNA of the CDR3: TGTGCCAGCAGACAGGGGGCCCCCTACGAGCAGTACGTC. It is translated as CASRQGAPYEQYV. V and J are TRBV6-2 or TRBV6-3 and TRBJ2-7, with 9 bases identical to TRBD1. CDR1 is MNHEY and CDR2 is SVGEGT in the germline V gene. Trimming cost V 6 bases and J 2 bases; bases outside gene matches: 2. The CDR3 has 13 residues.

CDR3 region: CASSLQVQRNEQFF. The CDR3 DNA is TGTGCCAGCAGCTTACAGGTCCAGCGCAATGAGCAGTTCTTC. J is TRBJ2-1 and V is TRBV7-2, with unresolved D. The CDR3 is 14 amino acids. The ends were cut back, 2 bases at V and 6 bases at J, with 11 bases in the middle. Germline values: CDR1 SGHTA, CDR2 FQGNSA.

The V call is TRBV3-1, the J call TRBJ2-7, with D unresolved. Trimming removed 1 base at V and 2 bases at J, with 3 bases between. Germline-derived CDR1 and CDR2 are LGHDT and YNNKEL (reference sequence). The CDR3 totals 12 residues. Here the CDR3 reads CASSQGAYEQYV. The CDR3 nucleotides read TGTGCCAGCAGCCAAGGGGCCTACGAGCAGTACGTC.

V and J are TRBV11-2 and TRBJ2-3; D gene ambiguous. The CDR3 is made up of 16 amino acids. CDR1 SGHAT and CDR2 FQNNGV come from the germline V gene. Trimming cost V 5 bases and J 0 bases, with 15 bases left between them. The CDR3 DNA follows: TGTGCCAGCAGCACACGACGCGGCGGTAGCACAGATACGCAGTATTTT. Its translation: CASSTRRGGSTDTQYF.

The chain combines TRBV7-7 with TRBJ2-2; TRBD1 is a possible D gene (6 bases). CDR1 and CDR2 (germline): SSHAT, FNYEAQ (reference sequence). The CDR3 runs to 16 residues. For the CDR3, the DNA is TGTGCTAGCCAGGACCCAGGGGCGACTGACACCGGGGAGCTGTTTTTT. It is translated as CASQDPGATDTGELFF. Looking up the rest from reference TRBV7-7 and TRBJ2-2 gives the full variable domain: GAGVSQSPRYKVTKRGQDVTLRCDPISSHATLYWYQQALGQGPEFLTYFNYEAQPDKSGLPSDRFSAERPEGSISTLTIQRTEQRDSAMYRCASQDPGATDTGELFFGEGSRLTVL.

This clonotype has just one count. J is TRBJ2-5 and V is TRBV12-3 or TRBV12-4; 8 bases are a match to TRBD2. The CDR3 extends over 14 amino acids. V lost 5 bases to trimming and J lost 2 bases; unmatched junction nucleotides: 4. In nucleotides, the CDR3 is TGTGCCAGCAGTACTAGCGGCCTACAAGAGACCCAGTACTTC. This translates into CASSTSGLQETQYF.